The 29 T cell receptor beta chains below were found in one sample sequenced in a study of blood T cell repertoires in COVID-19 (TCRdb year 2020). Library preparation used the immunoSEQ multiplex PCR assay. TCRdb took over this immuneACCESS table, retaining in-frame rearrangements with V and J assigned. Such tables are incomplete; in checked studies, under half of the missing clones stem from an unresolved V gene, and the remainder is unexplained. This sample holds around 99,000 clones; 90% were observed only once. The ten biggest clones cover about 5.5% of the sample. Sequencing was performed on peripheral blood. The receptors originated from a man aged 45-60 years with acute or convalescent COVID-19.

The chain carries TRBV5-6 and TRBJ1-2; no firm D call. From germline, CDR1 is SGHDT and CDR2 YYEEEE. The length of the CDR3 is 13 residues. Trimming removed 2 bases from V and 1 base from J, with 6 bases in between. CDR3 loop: CASSLQRNYGYTF. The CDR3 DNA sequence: TGTGCCAGCAGCTTACAACGTAACTATGGCTACACCTTC.

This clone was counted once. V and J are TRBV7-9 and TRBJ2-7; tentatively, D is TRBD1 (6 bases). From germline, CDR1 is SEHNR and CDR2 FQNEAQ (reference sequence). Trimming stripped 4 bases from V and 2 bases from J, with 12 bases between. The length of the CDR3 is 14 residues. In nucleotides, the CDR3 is TGTGCCAGCAGCTCTGGGGGCGTAACCTACGAGCAGTACTTC. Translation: CASSSGGVTYEQYF.

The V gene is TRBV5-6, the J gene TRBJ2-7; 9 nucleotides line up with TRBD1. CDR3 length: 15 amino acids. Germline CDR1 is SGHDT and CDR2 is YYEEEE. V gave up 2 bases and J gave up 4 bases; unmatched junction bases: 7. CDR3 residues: CASSLRTGVPYEQYF. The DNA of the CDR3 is TGTGCCAGCAGCTTACGGACAGGGGTCCCGTACGAGCAGTACTTC. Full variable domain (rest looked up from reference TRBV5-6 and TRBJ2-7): DAGVTQSPTHLIKTRGQQVTLRCSPKSGHDTVSWYQQALGQGPQFIFQYYEEEERQRGNFPDRFSGHQFPNYSSELNVNALLLGDSALYLCASSLRTGVPYEQYFGPGTRLTVT.

Written as DNA, the CDR3 is TGTGCCAGCAGTGAAGGGACAGGGGCTCCAGATACGCAGTATTTT. This translates into CASSEGTGAPDTQYF. The genes are TRBV6-1 and TRBJ2-3, with 9 bases that match TRBD1. V lost 1 base to trimming and J lost 4 bases; unmatched junction nucleotides: 3. This CDR3 is 15 amino acids long. Germline CDR1 reads MNHNS; CDR2 reads SASEGT.

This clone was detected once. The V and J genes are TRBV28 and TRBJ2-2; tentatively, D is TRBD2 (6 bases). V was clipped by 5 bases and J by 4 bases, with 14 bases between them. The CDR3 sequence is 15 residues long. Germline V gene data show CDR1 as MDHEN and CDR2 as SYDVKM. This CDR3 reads CASSVAGSGTGELFF. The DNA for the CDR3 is TGTGCCAGCAGTGTCGCGGGATCGGGCACCGGGGAGCTGTTTTTT.

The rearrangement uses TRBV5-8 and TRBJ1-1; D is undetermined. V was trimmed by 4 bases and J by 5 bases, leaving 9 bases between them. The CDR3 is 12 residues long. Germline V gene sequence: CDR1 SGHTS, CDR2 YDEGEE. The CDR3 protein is CASSAPGTEAFF. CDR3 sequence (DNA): TGTGCCAGCAGCGCTCCAGGTACTGAAGCTTTCTTT.

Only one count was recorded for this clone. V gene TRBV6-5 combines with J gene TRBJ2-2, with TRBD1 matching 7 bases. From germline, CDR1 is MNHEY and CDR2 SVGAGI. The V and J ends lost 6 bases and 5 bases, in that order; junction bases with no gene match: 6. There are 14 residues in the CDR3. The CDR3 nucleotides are TGTGCCAGCAGACGGGACAGATATACCGGGGAGCTGTTTTTT. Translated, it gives CASRRDRYTGELFF.

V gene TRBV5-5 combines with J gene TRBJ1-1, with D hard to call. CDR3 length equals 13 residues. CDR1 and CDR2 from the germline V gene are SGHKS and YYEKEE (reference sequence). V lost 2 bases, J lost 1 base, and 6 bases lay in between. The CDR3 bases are TGTGCCAGCAGCTTTTTGAGGAACACTGAAGCTTTCTTT. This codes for CASSFLRNTEAFF.

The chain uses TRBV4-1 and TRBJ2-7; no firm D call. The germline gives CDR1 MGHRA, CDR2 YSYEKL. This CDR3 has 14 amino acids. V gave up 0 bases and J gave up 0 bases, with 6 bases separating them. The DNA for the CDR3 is TGCGCCAGCAGCCAAGATCGGTACTCCTACGAGCAGTACTTC. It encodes CASSQDRYSYEQYF.

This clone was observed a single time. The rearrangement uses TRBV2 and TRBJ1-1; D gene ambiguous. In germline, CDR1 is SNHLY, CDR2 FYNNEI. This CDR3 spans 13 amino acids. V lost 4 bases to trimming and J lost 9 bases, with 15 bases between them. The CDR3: CASSVEGILKAFF. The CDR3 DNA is TGTGCCAGCAGTGTCGAGGGTATCCTCAAAGCTTTCTTT.

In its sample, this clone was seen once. CDR3 amino acids: CAWSSLRTSGRGDTQYF. CDR3 sequence (DNA): TGTGCCTGGAGTTCACTACGGACTAGCGGGAGGGGAGATACGCAGTATTTT. The J gene is TRBJ2-3, the V gene TRBV30, with 15 positions matching TRBD2. CDR1 and CDR2 from the germline V gene are GTSNPN and SVGIG (reference sequence). V shed 2 bases, J shed 5 bases, and the junction held 8 bases outside the gene matches. CDR3 length: 17 residues.

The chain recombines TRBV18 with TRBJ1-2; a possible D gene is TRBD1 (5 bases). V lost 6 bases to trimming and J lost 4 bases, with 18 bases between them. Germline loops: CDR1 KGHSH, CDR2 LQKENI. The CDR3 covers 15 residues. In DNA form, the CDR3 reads TGTGCCAGCTCCCAGGCCAGTCTGGGGGGCTATGGCTACACCTTC. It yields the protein CASSQASLGGYGYTF.

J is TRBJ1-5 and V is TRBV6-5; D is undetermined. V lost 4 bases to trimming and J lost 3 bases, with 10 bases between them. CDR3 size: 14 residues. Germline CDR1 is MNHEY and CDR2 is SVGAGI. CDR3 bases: TGTGCCAGCAGTTTGGAGCCGTCCAATCAGCCCCAGCATTTT. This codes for CASSLEPSNQPQHF.

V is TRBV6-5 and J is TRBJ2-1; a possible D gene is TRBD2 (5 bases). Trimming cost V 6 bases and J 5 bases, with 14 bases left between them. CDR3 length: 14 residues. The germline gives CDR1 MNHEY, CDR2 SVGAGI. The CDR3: CASSWGSANNEQFF. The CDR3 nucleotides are TGTGCCAGCAGCTGGGGTAGCGCCAACAATGAGCAGTTCTTC.

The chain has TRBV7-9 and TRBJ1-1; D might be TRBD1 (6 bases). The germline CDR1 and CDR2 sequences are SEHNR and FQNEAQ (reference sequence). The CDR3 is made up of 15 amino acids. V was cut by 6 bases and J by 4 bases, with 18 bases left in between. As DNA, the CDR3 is TGTGCCAGCAGTCCCTCTGGGGGGGCTTTCACTGAAGCTTTCTTT. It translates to CASSPSGGAFTEAFF.

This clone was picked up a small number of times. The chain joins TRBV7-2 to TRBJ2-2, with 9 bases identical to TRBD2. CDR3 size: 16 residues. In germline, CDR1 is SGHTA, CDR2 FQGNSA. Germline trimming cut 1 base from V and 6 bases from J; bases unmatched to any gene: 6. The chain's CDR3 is CASSLVASGMAGELFF. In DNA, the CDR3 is TGTGCCAGCAGCTTAGTTGCTAGCGGGATGGCCGGGGAGCTGTTTTTT. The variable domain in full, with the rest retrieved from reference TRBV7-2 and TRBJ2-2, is GAGVSQSPSNKVTEKGKDVELRCDPISGHTALYWYRQSLGQGLEFLIYFQGNSAPDKSGLPSDRFSAERTGGSVSTLTIQRTQQEDSAVYLCASSLVASGMAGELFFGEGSRLTVL.

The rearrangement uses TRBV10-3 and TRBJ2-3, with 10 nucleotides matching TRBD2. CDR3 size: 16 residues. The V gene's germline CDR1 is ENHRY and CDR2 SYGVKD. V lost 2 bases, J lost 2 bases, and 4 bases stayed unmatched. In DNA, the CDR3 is TGTGCCATCAGTGAGAGAGCGGGAGGGTTCACAGATACGCAGTATTTT. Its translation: CAISERAGGFTDTQYF.

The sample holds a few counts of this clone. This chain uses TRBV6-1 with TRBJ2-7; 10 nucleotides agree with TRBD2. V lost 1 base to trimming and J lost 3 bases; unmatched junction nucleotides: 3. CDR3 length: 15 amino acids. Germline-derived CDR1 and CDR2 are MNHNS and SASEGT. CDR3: CASSEELAGYYEQYF. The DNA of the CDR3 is TGTGCCAGCAGTGAAGAACTAGCGGGATACTACGAGCAGTACTTC.

The CDR3 sequence: CASSSYLAGGVLDTQYF. The CDR3 DNA sequence: TGTGCCAGCAGCTCATACCTAGCGGGAGGTGTGTTAGATACGCAGTATTTT. This chain joins TRBV5-4 and TRBJ2-3, with TRBD2 identical over 11 bases. J lost 5 bases, V lost 3 bases, and 11 bases had no gene match. Germline V gene sequence: CDR1 SGHNT, CDR2 YYREEE (reference sequence). The CDR3 spans 17 residues.

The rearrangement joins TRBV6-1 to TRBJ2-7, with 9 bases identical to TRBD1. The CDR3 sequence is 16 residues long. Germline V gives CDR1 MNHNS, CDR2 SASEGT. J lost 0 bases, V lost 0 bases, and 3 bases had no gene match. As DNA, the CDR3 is TGTGCCAGCAGTGAAGCCGGACAGGGGTCCTCCTACGAGCAGTACTTC. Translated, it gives CASSEAGQGSSYEQYF.

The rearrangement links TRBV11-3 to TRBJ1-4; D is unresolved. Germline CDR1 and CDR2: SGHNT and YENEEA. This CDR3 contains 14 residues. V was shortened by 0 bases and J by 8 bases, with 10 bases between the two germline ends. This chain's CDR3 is CASSLDLTEEKLFF. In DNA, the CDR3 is TGTGCCAGCAGCTTAGATTTGACGGAGGAAAAACTGTTTTTT.

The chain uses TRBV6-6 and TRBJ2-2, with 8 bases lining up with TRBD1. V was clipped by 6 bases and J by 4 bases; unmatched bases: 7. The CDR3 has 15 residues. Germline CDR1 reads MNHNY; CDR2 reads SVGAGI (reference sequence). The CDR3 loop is CASRSPGTGTGELFF. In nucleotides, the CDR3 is TGTGCCAGCAGATCACCCGGGACAGGCACCGGGGAGCTGTTTTTT.

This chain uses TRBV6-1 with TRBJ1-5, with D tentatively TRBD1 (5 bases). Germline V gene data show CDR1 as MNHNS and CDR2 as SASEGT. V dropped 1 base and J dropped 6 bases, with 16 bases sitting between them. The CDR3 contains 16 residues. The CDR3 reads CASSEGLVVGGQPQHF. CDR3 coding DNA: TGTGCCAGCAGTGAAGGATTGGTGGTCGGGGGTCAGCCCCAGCATTTT.

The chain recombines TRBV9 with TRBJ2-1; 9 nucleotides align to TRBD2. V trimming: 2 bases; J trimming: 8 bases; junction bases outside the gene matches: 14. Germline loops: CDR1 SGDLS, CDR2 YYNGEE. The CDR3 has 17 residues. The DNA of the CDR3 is TGTGCCAGCAGCGTCCAGTTAGCGGGAGTCGGTAGCTATGAGCAGTTCTTC. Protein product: CASSVQLAGVGSYEQFF.

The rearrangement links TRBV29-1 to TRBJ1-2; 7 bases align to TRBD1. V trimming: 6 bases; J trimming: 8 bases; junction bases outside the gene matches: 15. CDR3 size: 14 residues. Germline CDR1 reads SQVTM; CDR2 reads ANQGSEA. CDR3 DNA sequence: TGCAGCGTCCAGAACAGGGGACCCCTCTTAGGCTACACCTTC. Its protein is CSVQNRGPLLGYTF.

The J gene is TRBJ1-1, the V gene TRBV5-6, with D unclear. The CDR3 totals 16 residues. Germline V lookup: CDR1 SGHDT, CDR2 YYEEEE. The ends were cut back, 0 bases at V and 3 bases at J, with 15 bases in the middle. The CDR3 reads CASSLVGGEGDTEAFF. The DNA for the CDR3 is TGTGCCAGCAGCTTGGTTGGCGGGGAAGGTGACACTGAAGCTTTCTTT.

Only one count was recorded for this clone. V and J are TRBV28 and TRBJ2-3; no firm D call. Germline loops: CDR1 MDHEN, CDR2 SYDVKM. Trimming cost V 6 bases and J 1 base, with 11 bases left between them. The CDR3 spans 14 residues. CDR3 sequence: CASSYERRTDTQYF. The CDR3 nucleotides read TGTGCCAGCAGCTATGAACGCCGCACAGATACGCAGTATTTT.

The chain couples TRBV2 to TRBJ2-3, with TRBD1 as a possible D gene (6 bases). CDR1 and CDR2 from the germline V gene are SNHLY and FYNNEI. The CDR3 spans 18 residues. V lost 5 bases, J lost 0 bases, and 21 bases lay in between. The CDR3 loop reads CASSHPLEWTDSTDTQYF. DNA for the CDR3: TGTGCCAGCAGTCACCCCTTGGAGTGGACAGATAGCACAGATACGCAGTATTTT.

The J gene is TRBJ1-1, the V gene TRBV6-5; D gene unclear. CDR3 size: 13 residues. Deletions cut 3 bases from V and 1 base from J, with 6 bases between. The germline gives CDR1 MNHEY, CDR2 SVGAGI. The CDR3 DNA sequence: TGTGCCAGCAGTTATGGGCGGAACACTGAAGCTTTCTTT. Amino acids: CASSYGRNTEAFF.